This paragraph covers one TCR beta chain sequence. What it binds is unknown. Constant-segment-primed 5'RACE gave TCR alpha and TCR beta cDNA libraries with sample barcodes and UMIs. TCRdb re-called the 5' RACE reads with MiXCR, one entry per CDR3 protein. The profile shows more than 300,000 distinct CDR3 sequences, about 20% of them singletons. Germline V gene lookup returns CDR1 DFQATT and CDR2 SNEGSKA (reference sequence). Trimming cost V 6 bases and J 4 bases; bases outside gene matches: 12. CDR3 length: 15 amino acids. This entry belongs to a study of T-cell memory formation after mild COVID-19. In the study overall: The TCR clusters were mostly specific to one donor. Notes on the study in general: Cross-reactive memory apparently joined, as some responding clones appeared in pre-infection memory. CD8+ contracting clones occupied EMRA, while CD4+ ones occupied mainly CM and EM.

The J gene is TRBJ1-2, the V gene TRBV20-1; 9 positions agree with TRBD1. The sample comprised PBMCs or a T cell subset sorted from them (not recorded which). The source is a man aged 18 to 30 who had mild COVID-19 (a few samples of this study predate the infection). Cell type and time point are not known. The CDR3 region is CSARPGQGEGYGYTF. CDR3 DNA: TGCAGTGCAAGGCCGGGACAGGGCGAAGGCTATGGCTACACCTTC.